This TCR beta chain is drawn from a study of cytotoxic CD8 clonotypes in ibrutinib-treated CLL (TCRdb year 2021). In terms of the full investigation: The cohort was composed of under 12 relapsed/refractory and around 15 treatment-naive patients; IGHV unmutated status was identified in roughly 18 patients. Every sample from remission and from progressive disease was obtained while the patients were still on ibrutinib. Samples at response were collected after a median of about 11 months of treatment, with a range of about 6 to 36 months. On average, each sample yielded around 270,000 productive templates and about 94,000 productive rearrangements. Partial responses were observed in around 25 patients and complete responses in 2; after a median follow-up of 68 months, remission was maintained in around 14 patients and progression was observed in approximately 12. Cryopreserved peripheral blood mononuclear cells were obtained prior to treatment, at the time of response, and at either disease progression or sustained remission. Longitudinal samples were obtainable from about 30% of the roughly 90 participants in the trial. Here is what the overall study found, with its caveats: An increase in clonality was observed at ibrutinib response, with clonality remaining stable during sustained remission and falling back toward baseline at progression. Baseline clonality exceeded that of age-matched healthy donors and correlated strongly with circulating CD8+ T-cell counts. Sampling times were not matched between sustained-remission and progressing patients, and lymph node repertoires were not studied. Public clonotypes were rare and either shrank or stayed stable during treatment, and the rise in clonality at ibrutinib response reflected expansion of private clonotypes.

CDR1 and CDR2 are read off the germline V gene as SGHRS and YFSETQ. V trim: 4 bases; J trim: 7 bases; unmatched bases: 13. CDR3 length: 17 amino acids, cysteine to phenylalanine. Left in the record is the CDR3 DNA by itself, 51 bases read in frame from the first base. The time point label here, explained by the study, means: about a year on ibrutinib. For TCR beta library preparation, about 2.2 micrograms of genomic DNA were extracted from the cryopreserved PBMCs. Longitudinal blood samples from CLL patients on ibrutinib monotherapy were analyzed using high-throughput TCR beta sequencing. Patients were enrolled in a phase 2 open-label single-center ibrutinib monotherapy trial. This clone was picked up a small number of times. The specificity of this receptor is unknown. Within one base of it there is no much larger clone, and no base qualities were kept. A MiSeq instrument was used for deep resolution sequencing, which targeted depths ranging from 1 in 1 million up to 1 in 200,000 T cells, with coverage averaging 10x for each clonotype. TCR beta libraries were generated with the immunoSEQ hsTCRB Kit. In the original analysis: Data were analyzed with ImmunoSEQ Data Assistant and ImmunoSEQ Analyzer, with V, D and J genes assigned per IMGT definitions. Clonality, with values ranging from 0 to 1, was calculated as one minus the normalized Shannon entropy of productive rearrangement frequencies. Public clonotype analysis was restricted to overrepresented clonotypes comprising at least 0.05% of each patient's repertoire. Repertoires from 10 to 15 age-matched healthy donors in immuneACCESS were used as clonality controls. TCRdb retrieved this table from immuneACCESS and kept in-frame rearrangements only. Not all clones are present; in checked studies, unresolved V genes account for under half, and no reason is known for the remainder. The V and J calls and clone size were taken over from that table, and D and trimming were inferred from the DNA. The sample has 130,000 or so clones on record, roughly 80% of them singletons. The ten biggest clones cover about 27% of the sample.

The V gene is TRBV5-1 and the J gene is TRBJ2-7; TRBD2 fits 14 bases in the junction. The sample here was PBMCs, taken after 12 months of ibrutinib treatment. This clonotype originated in a human donor with chronic lymphocytic leukemia. The CDR3 region: CASSIPGLAGVQREQYF. The DNA sequence reads TGCGCCAGCAGCATCCCGGGACTAGCGGGAGTACAGCGGGAGCAGTACTTC.